Listed below are T cell receptor beta chains from one sample, sequenced in a study of cytomegalovirus exposure and HLA in healthy donors. Some clones are missing from TCRdb's copy, which holds only in-frame ones; the method was immunoSEQ multiplex PCR. The sample lists about 160,000 clones; approximately 82% were seen once. The specimen sequenced was PBMCs. These receptors originate from a male donor in good health and CMV-seropositive. Each CDR3 is given with its conserved first and last residue. A D gene is named only where the DNA matches it firmly.

>TRBJ1-6|.|TRBV5-6
CASSLLGGAWDNSPLHF
>TRBJ2-7|.|TRBV9
CASSVRDESSYEQYF
>TRBJ2-1|TRBD1|TRBV10-3
CAILILDRVRNEQFF
>TRBJ2-7|.|TRBV10-1
CASSKSRGSYEQYF
>TRBJ1-1|.|TRBV5-4
CASSLAAGREAFF
>TRBJ2-4|TRBD1|TRBV7-6
CASSPGDRIAKNSQYF
>TRBJ2-7|.|TRBV6-5
CATSTGRGYEQYF
>TRBJ1-1|TRBD1|TRBV6-1
CASTYEAGGSEAFF
>TRBJ1-1|.|TRBV28
CASIRDLMNTEAFF
>TRBJ2-2|TRBD1|TRBV30
CAWRTGQGHTGELFF
>TRBJ2-7|.|TRBV5-1
CASRRNGDGYEQYF
>TRBJ2-7|.|TRBV28
CASSPDVGHHYEQYF
>TRBJ2-7|TRBD2|TRBV5-1
CASSLASGSYYEQYF
>TRBJ1-1|.|TRBV18
CASSPDRTEAFF
>TRBJ1-1|.|TRBV5-1
CASSVQGVPEAFF
>TRBJ1-1|.|TRBV18
CASSQEIEAFF
>TRBJ2-3|.|TRBV5-1
CASSLPGWADTQYF
>TRBJ2-7|.|TRBV18
CASSPPDYYEQYF
>TRBJ2-6|.|TRBV19
CASSIGSSGANVLTF
>TRBJ2-1|TRBD2|TRBV2
CASRVGTIYNEQFF
>TRBJ1-2|.|TRBV7-8
CASSIGPGTNYGYTF
>TRBJ2-7|.|TRBV4-1
CASSQARQSGEQYF
>TRBJ2-1|.|TRBV5-1
CASSLGTPGDEQFF
>TRBJ2-1|.|TRBV11-2
CASSLSNSYNEQFF
>TRBJ2-7|TRBD2|TRBV7-2
CASSLQAGGPGEQYF
>TRBJ1-1|TRBD1|TRBV29-1
CSVEEPLRDSKEAFF
>TRBJ1-2|.|TRBV11-2
CASSLGGTTNYGYTF
>TRBJ1-2|TRBD1|TRBV4-1
CASRAGPGQNNYGYTF
>TRBJ2-7|.|TRBV15
CATTAGQLNYEQYF
>TRBJ1-5|.|TRBV7-6
CASSPDNSNQPQHF
>TRBJ1-5|TRBD1|TRBV28
CATGQVNQPQHF
>TRBJ2-1|.|TRBV5-1
CASSRAGRRNEQFF
>TRBJ1-5|TRBD1|TRBV10-3
CAISDGQGHNQPQHF
>TRBJ1-4|.|TRBV28
CASRIPDRNEKLFF
>TRBJ2-5|TRBD2|TRBV7-2
CASTLREGGQTQYF
>TRBJ2-1|TRBD2|TRBV6-6
CASTFSGGPYNEQFF
>TRBJ2-7|TRBD1|TRBV15
CATSRRIILTGGVYEQYF
>TRBJ2-2|.|TRBV14
CASSQWGRANTGELFF
>TRBJ2-1|TRBD2|TRBV14
CASTGTGGLNEQFF
>TRBJ2-3|TRBD1|TRBV5-4
CASSFAGGADTQYF
>TRBJ1-2|.|TRBV21-1
CASSKARDRANYGYTF